This TCR beta chain stems from a study of blood T cell repertoires in COVID-19. The CDR3 runs 15 residues. V lost 2 bases, J lost 4 bases, and 14 bases lay in between. Germline assignment: CDR1 MNHEY and CDR2 SVGAGI. Clones were sequenced by immunoSEQ multiplex PCR, and TCRdb holds only the in-frame ones, with some missing. The data contain about 150,000 clones, roughly nine tenths of them seen just once; the ten biggest clones take up approximately 3%. The receptor was isolated from a woman aged 60 to 75 with active COVID-19. Sequenced input: peripheral blood. J is TRBJ1-2 and V is TRBV6-5, with D possibly matching TRBD1 (5 bases). CDR3 sequence reads: CASSYGGNPAYGYTF. The CDR3, as DNA: TGTGCCAGCAGTTACGGGGGGAACCCCGCCTATGGCTACACCTTC.